This TCR beta chain appears in the sequencing data of a study of shared clonotypes between healthy human individuals. Study-wide findings and caveats: Some naive CD4 clonotypes, 4.5% to 5.5%, turned up in common across a few donors. Across subsets, estimated richness was generally greater for naive than for memory populations.

The CDR3 has 14 residues. Germline V gene sequence: CDR1 LNHNV, CDR2 YYDKDF (reference sequence). Trimming left V 3 bases short and J 7 bases short, with 15 bases between. All donors were healthy HIV-negative adults lacking recent acute infections or vaccinations. On this clone itself: Antigen specificity is unknown.

This was a deep-level run. TCRdb's copy holds only in-frame clones and misses some; the assay was immunoSEQ multiplex PCR. The data show over a million clones, roughly 96% seen once. The TCR sequence derives from a man between 25 and 39 years old in good health. The gene calls are TRBV15 and TRBJ1-2, with a tentative D call TRBD1 (6 bases). What was sequenced was naive CD4+ T cells sorted from blood. The subset was: CD45RA+ positively selected. This CDR3 is CATSSIQGGAGYTF. Written as DNA, the CDR3 is TGTGCCACCAGCAGCATACAGGGCGGCGCTGGCTACACCTTC.